The 21 T cell receptor beta chains given below trace back to one sample, sequenced in a study of siplizumab effects on memory and regulatory T cells. Here immunoSEQ multiplex PCR was the method, and the copy in TCRdb shows in-frame clones only, minus some. The sample has approximately 46,000 clones; 93% are singletons. The material sequenced was CD8+ T cells sorted from blood. Receptors were obtained from a human donor in good health.

This chain links TRBV7-9 with TRBJ2-1, with 8 bases that match TRBD2. V lost 4 bases, J lost 6 bases, and 5 bases stayed unmatched. This CDR3 is built from 14 residues. In germline, CDR1 is SEHNR, CDR2 FQNEAQ (reference sequence). Here the CDR3 reads CASSSGGSLNEQFF. DNA for the CDR3: TGTGCCAGCAGCTCGGGGGGGTCTCTCAATGAGCAGTTCTTC.

The chain has TRBV6-5 and TRBJ2-3; D not resolved. V lost 2 bases and J 1 base, leaving 7 bases between the germline ends. Germline V gene data show CDR1 as MNHEY and CDR2 as SVGAGI. The CDR3 runs 14 residues. The CDR3 spells CASSYQPGTDTQYF. The CDR3 region has the DNA TGTGCCAGCAGTTACCAGCCGGGCACAGATACGCAGTATTTT.

This clone was picked up one time. J is TRBJ1-1 and V is TRBV9, with no clear D. Germline-derived CDR1 and CDR2 are SGDLS and YYNGEE. The CDR3 is 14 residues long. Deletions cut 0 bases from V and 1 base from J, with 7 bases between. This CDR3 is CASSVEEKNTEAFF. CDR3 bases: TGTGCCAGCAGCGTAGAGGAAAAGAACACTGAAGCTTTCTTT.

The genes are TRBV30 and TRBJ2-1; D gene uncertain. V gave up 2 bases and J gave up 8 bases, with 13 bases separating them. The CDR3 loop spans 13 amino acids. The germline V gene encodes CDR1 GTSNPN and CDR2 SVGIG (reference sequence). CDR3: CAWSLRFLDEQFF. For the CDR3, the DNA is TGTGCCTGGAGTCTAAGGTTCCTGGATGAGCAGTTCTTC.

As DNA, the CDR3 is TGTGCCAGCAGTTTATGGACGGGAGAGACTGACAACCGGGATACGCAGTATTTT. It yields the protein CASSLWTGETDNRDTQYF. The chain carries TRBV28 and TRBJ2-3, with D perhaps TRBD2 (6 bases). Germline V lookup: CDR1 MDHEN, CDR2 SYDVKM. Trimming shortened V by 0 bases and J by 6 bases, and 22 bases separated the two germline ends. This CDR3 spans 18 amino acids.

This rearrangement joins TRBV2 to TRBJ2-7; D is undetermined. The V end lost 6 bases, the J end lost 3 bases, and 6 bases lay between the germline ends. Germline CDR1 and CDR2: SNHLY and FYNNEI. This CDR3 is 11 amino acids long. CDR3 sequence reads: CASRILYEQYF. Here the CDR3 DNA reads TGTGCCAGCAGAATACTCTACGAGCAGTACTTC.

The chain recombines TRBV27 with TRBJ1-5; D ambiguous. The V gene lost 6 bases and the J gene lost 8 bases, with 11 bases spanning the gap. This CDR3 region has 12 residues. Per the germline V gene, CDR1 is MNHEY and CDR2 is SMNVEV (reference sequence). CDR3 sequence reads: CASRTGVEPQHF. CDR3 nucleotides: TGTGCCAGCAGAACGGGAGTTGAGCCCCAGCATTTT.

J is TRBJ1-2 and V is TRBV7-9; D not certain. The CDR3 spans 14 residues. In germline, CDR1 is SEHNR, CDR2 FQNEAQ (reference sequence). The germline V and J ends were trimmed by 3 bases and 0 bases, with 8 bases remaining between them. The CDR3 loop reads CASSFGDSNYGYTF. The CDR3 nucleotides read TGTGCCAGCAGCTTTGGTGACTCTAACTATGGCTACACCTTC.

V gene TRBV6-1 combines with J gene TRBJ1-1; a weak D match, TRBD1 (5 bases). Germline assignment: CDR1 MNHNS and CDR2 SASEGT. This CDR3 spans 13 amino acids. The V end lost 11 bases, the J end lost 0 bases, and 13 bases lay between the germline ends. CDR3 nucleotides: TGTGCCTCAGAGGCAGGGCTGAACACTGAAGCTTTCTTT. Its protein product is CASEAGLNTEAFF.

V usage is TRBV14 and J usage is TRBJ1-1; the D gene is possibly TRBD1 (5 bases). Trimming removed 3 bases from V and 4 bases from J, with 9 bases in between. Looked up from germline, CDR1 is SGHDN and CDR2 is FVKESK. CDR3 length: 13 residues. DNA for the CDR3: TGTGCCAGCAGCCACTGGAGGGGCACTGAAGCTTTCTTT. Residues: CASSHWRGTEAFF.

V is TRBV4-1 and J is TRBJ2-7, with 11 nucleotides matching TRBD2. The germline V gene encodes CDR1 MGHRA and CDR2 YSYEKL. The trim removed 4 bases at V and 4 bases at J, leaving 9 bases unmatched. This CDR3 region has 16 residues. The CDR3 sequence is CASSPYSGRDPYEQYF. CDR3 DNA sequence: TGCGCCAGCAGCCCCTATAGCGGGAGGGACCCATACGAGCAGTACTTC.

This chain connects TRBV14 to TRBJ2-3; D is undetermined. The germline V gene has CDR1 SGHDN and CDR2 FVKESK. The CDR3 has 13 residues. With 2 bases removed from V and 4 bases from J, the gap between germline ends came to 7 bases. The CDR3 spells CASSQSEADTQYF. The CDR3, as DNA: TGTGCCAGCAGCCAAAGCGAGGCAGATACGCAGTATTTT.

This chain links TRBV11-2 with TRBJ1-6; D is uncertain. V was trimmed by 4 bases and J by 5 bases, leaving 18 bases between them. Germline loops: CDR1 SGHAT, CDR2 FQNNGV. The CDR3 sequence is 17 residues long. This chain's CDR3 is CASSYLAPREDNSPLHF. In nucleotides, the CDR3 is TGTGCCAGCAGCTACCTCGCCCCTCGGGAGGATAATTCACCCCTCCACTTT.

The chain carries TRBV28 and TRBJ2-7; no clear D. The V end was cut by 5 bases, the J end by 6 bases, with 8 bases between. The germline gives CDR1 MDHEN, CDR2 SYDVKM. CDR3 length equals 11 residues. In nucleotides, the CDR3 is TGTGCCAGCAGTAGCTACTTCGAGCAGTACTTC. Residues: CASSSYFEQYF.

The gene calls are TRBV7-8 and TRBJ2-7; D gene unclear. Germline CDR1 and CDR2: SGHVS and FQNEAQ. V gave up 5 bases and J gave up 0 bases, with 14 bases separating them. The CDR3 consists of 15 residues. The CDR3 region has the DNA TGTGCCAGCAGCCCCGTTAGGGCGTCCTCCTACGAGCAGTACTTC. Protein product: CASSPVRASSYEQYF.

The CDR3: CASSPSGSSYEQYF. CDR3 DNA: TGTGCCAGCTCACCGAGCGGGAGCTCTTACGAGCAGTACTTC. This chain links TRBV18 with TRBJ2-7; TRBD2 matches 8 bases. CDR3 size: 14 residues. J was trimmed by 4 bases and V by 3 bases; bases with no gene match: 5. Germline V gene sequence: CDR1 KGHSH, CDR2 LQKENI.

The table lists this clone with a count of one. V is TRBV6-5 and J is TRBJ1-1, with D tentatively TRBD1 (5 bases). V was trimmed by 8 bases and J by 4 bases, leaving 14 bases between them. Germline lookup yields CDR1 MNHEY and CDR2 SVGAGI. The CDR3 runs to 13 residues. CDR3 bases: TGTGCCAGCCTCGGACAATCTGTCACTGAAGCTTTCTTT. This sequence encodes CASLGQSVTEAFF.

The chain uses TRBV10-3 and TRBJ2-7; possible D gene TRBD1, 5 bases. This CDR3 is built from 15 residues. Germline V lookup: CDR1 ENHRY, CDR2 SYGVKD. V lost 0 bases to trimming and J lost 1 base, with 10 bases between them. The CDR3 loop is CAISESQGASYEQYF. For the CDR3, the DNA is TGTGCCATCAGTGAGTCGCAAGGGGCATCCTACGAGCAGTACTTC.

The J gene is TRBJ2-5, the V gene TRBV11-2, with TRBD2 as a possible D gene (6 bases). The J call may be mistaken, given a closer DNA end match to TRBJ2-7. CDR1 and CDR2 from the germline V gene are SGHAT and FQNNGV. The CDR3 covers 14 residues. CDR3 region: CASSSAGYPYEQYF. CDR3 coding DNA: TGTGCCAGCAGCTCAGCGGGTTATCCCTACGAGCAGTACTTC.

The chain links TRBV13 to TRBJ2-1, with 7 bases that match TRBD2. This CDR3 region has 22 residues. V trimming: 6 bases; J trimming: 3 bases; junction bases outside the gene matches: 29. Germline V gene lookup returns CDR1 PRHDT and CDR2 FYEKMQ (reference sequence). The CDR3 nucleotides are TGTGCCAGCAGAAGCTTACAGACCCATACACCCTATGCGGGAGTTTTCTACAATGAGCAGTTCTTC. It specifies CASRSLQTHTPYAGVFYNEQFF.

V is TRBV15 and J is TRBJ2-3; 9 nucleotides line up with TRBD2. The CDR3 runs to 17 residues. The junction had 9 bases not matched to a gene; V was cut back by 2 bases and J by 3 bases. From germline, CDR1 is LNHNV and CDR2 YYDKDF (reference sequence). This chain's CDR3 is CATSRSLAGLETDTQYF. DNA of the CDR3: TGTGCCACCAGCAGATCCCTAGCGGGGCTCGAAACAGATACGCAGTATTTT.